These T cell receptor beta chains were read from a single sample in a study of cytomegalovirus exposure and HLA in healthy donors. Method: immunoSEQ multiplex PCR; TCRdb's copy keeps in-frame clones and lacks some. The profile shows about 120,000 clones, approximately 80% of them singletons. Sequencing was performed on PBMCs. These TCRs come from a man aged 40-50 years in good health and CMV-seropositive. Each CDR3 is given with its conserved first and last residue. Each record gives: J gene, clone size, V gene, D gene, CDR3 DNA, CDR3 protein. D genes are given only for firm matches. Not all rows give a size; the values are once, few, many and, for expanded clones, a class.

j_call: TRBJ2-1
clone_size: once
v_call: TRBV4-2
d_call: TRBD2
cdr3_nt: TGTGCCAGCAGCCGAGAGCGACGGGAGGGGGGGCCATACAATGAGCAGTTCTTC
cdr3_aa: CASSRERREGGPYNEQFF

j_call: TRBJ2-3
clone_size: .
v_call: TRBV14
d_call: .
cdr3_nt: TGTGCCAGCAGCCAAGATTTCTCGGGGTGGGGCACAGATACGCAGTATTTT
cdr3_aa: CASSQDFSGWGTDTQYF

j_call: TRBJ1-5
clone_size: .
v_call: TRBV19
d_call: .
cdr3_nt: TGTGCCAGTAGTATATACAGCACGTCATATCAGCCCCAGCATTTT
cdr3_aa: CASSIYSTSYQPQHF

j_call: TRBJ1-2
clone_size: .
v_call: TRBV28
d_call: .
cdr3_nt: TGTGCCAGCAGTTTATCAGGGGCGCGAGGCTACACCTTC
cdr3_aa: CASSLSGARGYTF

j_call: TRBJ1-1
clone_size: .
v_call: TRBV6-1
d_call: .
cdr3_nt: TGTGCCAGCAGTGAAAGAATTAGTCGGGGTGCTGAAGCTTTCTTT
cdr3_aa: CASSERISRGAEAFF

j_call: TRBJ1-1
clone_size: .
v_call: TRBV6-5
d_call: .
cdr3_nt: TGTGCCAGCAGTTACTCGATGAGAACAGATGAAGCTTTCTTT
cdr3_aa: CASSYSMRTDEAFF

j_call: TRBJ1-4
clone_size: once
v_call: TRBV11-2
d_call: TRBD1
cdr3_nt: TGTGCCAGCAGCCTACCGGGACAGGATGAAAAACTGTTTTTT
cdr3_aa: CASSLPGQDEKLFF

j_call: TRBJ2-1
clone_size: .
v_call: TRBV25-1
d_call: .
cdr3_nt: TGTGCCAGCAGTGTCCGGGATAATGAGCAGTTCTTC
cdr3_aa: CASSVRDNEQFF

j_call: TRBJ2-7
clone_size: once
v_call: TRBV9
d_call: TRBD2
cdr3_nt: TGTGCCAGCAGCCCCGGACTAGGGAGGTCCTACGAGCAGTACTTC
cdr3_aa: CASSPGLGRSYEQYF

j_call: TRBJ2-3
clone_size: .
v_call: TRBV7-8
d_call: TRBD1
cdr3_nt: TGTGCCAGCAGCTTGTCGGGACAGGGGGCAGATACGCAGTATTTT
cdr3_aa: CASSLSGQGADTQYF

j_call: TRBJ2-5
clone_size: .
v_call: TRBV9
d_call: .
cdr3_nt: TGTGCCAGCAGCGTATTCAGCGGGGAGACCCAGTACTTC
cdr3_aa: CASSVFSGETQYF

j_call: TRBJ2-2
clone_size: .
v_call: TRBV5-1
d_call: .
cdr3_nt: TGCGCCAGCAGCTTGAGCTTACAGGGAACCACCGGGGAGCTGTTTTTT
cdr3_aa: CASSLSLQGTTGELFF

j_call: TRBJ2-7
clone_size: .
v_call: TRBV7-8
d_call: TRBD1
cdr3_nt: TGTGCCAGCAGCTTACTTGGACAGGCCATCTCCTACGAGCAGTACTTC
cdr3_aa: CASSLLGQAISYEQYF

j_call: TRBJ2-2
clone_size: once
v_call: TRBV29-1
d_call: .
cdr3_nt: TGCAGCGTTGATGGGCGGGGACGCACCGGGGAGCTGTTTTTT
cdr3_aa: CSVDGRGRTGELFF

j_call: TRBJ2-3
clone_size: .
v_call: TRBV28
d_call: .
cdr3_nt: TGTGCCAGCAGGGGTGGCGGGGACTTCCAAGATACGCAGTATTTT
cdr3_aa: CASRGGGDFQDTQYF

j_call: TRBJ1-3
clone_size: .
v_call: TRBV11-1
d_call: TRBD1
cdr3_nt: TGTGCCAGCAGCCCCGGACAGGAGGGGGCCATATATTTT
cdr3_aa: CASSPGQEGAIYF

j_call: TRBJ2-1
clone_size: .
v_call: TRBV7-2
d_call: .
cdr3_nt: TGTGCCAGCAGCTTAGACAGGTTTTTGGGAAATGAGCAGTTCTTC
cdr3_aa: CASSLDRFLGNEQFF

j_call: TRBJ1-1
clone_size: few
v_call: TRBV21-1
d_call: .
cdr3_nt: TGTGCCAGCAGCAAAGGAGGAGGTGACGGGGGCACTGAAGCTTTCTTT
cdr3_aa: CASSKGGGDGGTEAFF

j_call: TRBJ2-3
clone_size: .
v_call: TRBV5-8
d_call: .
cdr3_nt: TGTGCCAGCAGCTTGGGAAAGGGCCAGGGCCGTGCAGATACGCAGTATTTT
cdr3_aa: CASSLGKGQGRADTQYF

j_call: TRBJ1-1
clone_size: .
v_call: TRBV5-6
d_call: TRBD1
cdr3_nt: TGTGCCAGCAGCTTGGAACAGGGGAAAGAAGCTTTCTTT
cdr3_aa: CASSLEQGKEAFF

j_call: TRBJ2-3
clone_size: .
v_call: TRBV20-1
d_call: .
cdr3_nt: TGCAGTACCCCTAAGCAGTATTTT
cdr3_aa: CSTPKQYF

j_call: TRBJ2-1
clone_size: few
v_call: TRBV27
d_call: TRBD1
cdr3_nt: TGTGCCAGTAAGGGGACAGGGAACTACAATGAGCAGTTCTTC
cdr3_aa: CASKGTGNYNEQFF

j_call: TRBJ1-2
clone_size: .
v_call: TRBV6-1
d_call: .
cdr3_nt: TGTGCCAGCAGTGAATATGTAGCGAACTATGGCTACACCTTC
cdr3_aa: CASSEYVANYGYTF

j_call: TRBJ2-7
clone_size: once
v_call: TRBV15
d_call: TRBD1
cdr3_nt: TGTGCCACCAGCAGAGACGACAGGGGGGGCCGGGAGCAGTACTTC
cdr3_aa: CATSRDDRGGREQYF

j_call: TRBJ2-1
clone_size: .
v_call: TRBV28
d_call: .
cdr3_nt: TGTGCCAGCAAACAGGGTAGGGATGAGCAGTTCTTC
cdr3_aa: CASKQGRDEQFF

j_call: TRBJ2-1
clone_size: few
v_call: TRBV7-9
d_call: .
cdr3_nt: TGTGCCAGCAGCTTAGATGGGGGGGCACATGAGCAGTTCTTC
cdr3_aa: CASSLDGGAHEQFF

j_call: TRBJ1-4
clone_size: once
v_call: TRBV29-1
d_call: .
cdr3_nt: TGCAGCGTAGGAGAATTTGAAAAACTGTTTTTT
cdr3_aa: CSVGEFEKLFF

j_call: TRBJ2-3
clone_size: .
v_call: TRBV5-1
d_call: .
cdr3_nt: TGCGCCAGCAGCTTGAAAACACCGCCAGATACGCAGTATTTT
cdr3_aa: CASSLKTPPDTQYF

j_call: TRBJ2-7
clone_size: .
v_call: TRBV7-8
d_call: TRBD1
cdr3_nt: TGTGCCAGCAGCATTCTGACAGGGTCCCTGGAGCAGTACTTC
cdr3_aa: CASSILTGSLEQYF

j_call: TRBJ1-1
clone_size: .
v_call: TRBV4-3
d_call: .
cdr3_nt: TGCGCCAGCCGGGGGTGGGGGGACCGCACTGAAGCTTTCTTT
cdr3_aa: CASRGWGDRTEAFF

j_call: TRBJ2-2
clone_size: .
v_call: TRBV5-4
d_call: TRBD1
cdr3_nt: TGTGCCAGCAGCCTTTGGGACAGGGGGCGAACCGGGGAGCTGTTTTTT
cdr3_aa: CASSLWDRGRTGELFF

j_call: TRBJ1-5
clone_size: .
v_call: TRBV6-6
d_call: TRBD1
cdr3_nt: TGTGCCAGCAGTTATGACAGGGTAAATCAGCCCCAGCATTTT
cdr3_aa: CASSYDRVNQPQHF

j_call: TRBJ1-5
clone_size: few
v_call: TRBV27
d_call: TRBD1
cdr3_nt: TGTGCCAGCAGTGCTAACAGGGGTTGGGGCAATCAGCCCCAGCATTTT
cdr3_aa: CASSANRGWGNQPQHF

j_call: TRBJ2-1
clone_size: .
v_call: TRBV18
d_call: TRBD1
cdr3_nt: TGTGCCAGCTCACCATCACAGGGGTATGGTGTTGAGCAGTTCTTC
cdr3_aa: CASSPSQGYGVEQFF

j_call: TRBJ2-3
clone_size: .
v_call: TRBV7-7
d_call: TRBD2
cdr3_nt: TGTGCTAGCAGCTCAACAGATTTAGCGGGGGATACGCAGTATTTT
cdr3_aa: CASSSTDLAGDTQYF

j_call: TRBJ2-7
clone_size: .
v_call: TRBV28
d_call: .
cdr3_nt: TGTGCCAGCAGGACAGGTCGCGAGCAGTACTTC
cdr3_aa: CASRTGREQYF

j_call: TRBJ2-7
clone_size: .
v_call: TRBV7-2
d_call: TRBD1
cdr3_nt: TGTGCCAGCAGCTCGGTCAGGGGGTACGAGCAGTACTTC
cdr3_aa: CASSSVRGYEQYF

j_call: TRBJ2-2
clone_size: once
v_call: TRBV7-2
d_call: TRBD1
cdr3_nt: TGTGCCAGCAGCTTCCGCGAGGGGGCGAGAACCGGGGAGCTGTTTTTT
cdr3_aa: CASSFREGARTGELFF

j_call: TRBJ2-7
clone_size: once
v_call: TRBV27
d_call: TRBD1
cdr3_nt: TGTGCCAGCAGTTTCAAGGGGGCCCGGGGTTACGAGCAGTACTTC
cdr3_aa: CASSFKGARGYEQYF

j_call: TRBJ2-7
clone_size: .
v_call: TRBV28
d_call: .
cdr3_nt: TGTGCCAGCAGTTTAGTGGGGGGGCAATACGAGCAGTACTTC
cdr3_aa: CASSLVGGQYEQYF

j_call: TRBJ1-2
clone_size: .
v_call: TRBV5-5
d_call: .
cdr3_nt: TGTGCCAGCAGCCCGGAGGCGTGGGCGAATTATGGCTACACCTTC
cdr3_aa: CASSPEAWANYGYTF

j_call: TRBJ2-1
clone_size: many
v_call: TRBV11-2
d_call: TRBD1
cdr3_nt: TGTGCCAGCAGCCGACAGGGGGCGAATGAGCAGTTCTTC
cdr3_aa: CASSRQGANEQFF

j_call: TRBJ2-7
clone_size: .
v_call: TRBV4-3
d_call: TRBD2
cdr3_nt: TGCGCCAGCAGCCAAGATACGAGCGGGGGGATTTACGAGCAGTACTTC
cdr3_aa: CASSQDTSGGIYEQYF

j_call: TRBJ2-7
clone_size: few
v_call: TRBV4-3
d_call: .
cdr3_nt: TGCGCCAGCAGCCAGGTTTATGGGGCCTCCTACGAGCAGTACTTC
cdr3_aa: CASSQVYGASYEQYF

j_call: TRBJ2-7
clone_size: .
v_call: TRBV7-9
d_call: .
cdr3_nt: TGTGCCAGCAGCTCCTTGGGAGAGGTGCAGTACTTC
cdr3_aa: CASSSLGEVQYF

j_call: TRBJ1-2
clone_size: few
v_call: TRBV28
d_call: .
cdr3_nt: TGTGCCACCCTCCAGACCGGGGGCTATGGCTACACCTTC
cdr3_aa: CATLQTGGYGYTF

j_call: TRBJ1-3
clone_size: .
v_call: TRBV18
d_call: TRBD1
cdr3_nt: TGTGCCAGCTCTCCGGTCCCGGGACAGGGGGCGACGGGAAACACCATATATTTT
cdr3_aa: CASSPVPGQGATGNTIYF

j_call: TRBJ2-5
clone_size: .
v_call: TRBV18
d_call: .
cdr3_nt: TGTGCCAGCTCGGCCCAAGAGACCCAGTACTTC
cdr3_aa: CASSAQETQYF

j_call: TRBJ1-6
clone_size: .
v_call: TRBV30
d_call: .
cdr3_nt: TGTGCCTGGAGTCGTAACAGGGAAGGTTCACCCCTCCACTTT
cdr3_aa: CAWSRNREGSPLHF

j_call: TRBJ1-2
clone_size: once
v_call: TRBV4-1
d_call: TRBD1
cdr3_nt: TGCGCCAGCAGCCAAGTCGGGGACAGGGGCTATGGCTACACCTTC
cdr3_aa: CASSQVGDRGYGYTF

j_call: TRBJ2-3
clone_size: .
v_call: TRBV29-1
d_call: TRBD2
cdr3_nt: TGCAGCGGCCAGCGGGGGACAGATACGCAGTATTTT
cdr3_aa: CSGQRGTDTQYF

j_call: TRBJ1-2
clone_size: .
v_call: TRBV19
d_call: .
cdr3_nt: TGTGCCAGTAGTAATCCCCTTGCACAGGGCGGCTATGGCTACACCTTC
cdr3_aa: CASSNPLAQGGYGYTF

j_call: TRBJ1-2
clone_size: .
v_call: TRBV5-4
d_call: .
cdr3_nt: TGTGCCAGCAGGATGGGGGGGAGGGGCGCGGGGTATGGCTACACCTTC
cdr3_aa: CASRMGGRGAGYGYTF

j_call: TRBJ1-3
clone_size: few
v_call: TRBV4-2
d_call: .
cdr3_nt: TGTGCCAGCAGCCCCCGATACAGGGTAGGGAACACCATATATTTT
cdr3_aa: CASSPRYRVGNTIYF

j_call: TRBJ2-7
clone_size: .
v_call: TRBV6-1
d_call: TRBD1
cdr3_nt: TGTGCCAGCGGACCCGGGACAGCTTCCTACGAGCAGTACTTC
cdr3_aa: CASGPGTASYEQYF

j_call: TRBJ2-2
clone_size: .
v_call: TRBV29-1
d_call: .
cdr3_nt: TGCAGCGTTGAAGCCTGGGGACATAGCACCGGGGAGCTGTTTTTT
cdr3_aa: CSVEAWGHSTGELFF

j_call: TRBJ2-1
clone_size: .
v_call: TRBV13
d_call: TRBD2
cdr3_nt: TGTGCCAGCAGCTTAGCCGCGGGGACTACCCTCAATGAGCAGTTCTTC
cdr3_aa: CASSLAAGTTLNEQFF

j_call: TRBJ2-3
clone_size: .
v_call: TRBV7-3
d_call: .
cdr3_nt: TGTGCCAGCAGCTTTAAGCAAGATACGCAGTATTTT
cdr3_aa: CASSFKQDTQYF

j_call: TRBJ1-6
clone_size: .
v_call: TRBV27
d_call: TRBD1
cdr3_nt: TGTGCCAGCAGGGCAGGGGGCCGCCTCCACTTT
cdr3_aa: CASRAGGRLHF